Detailed here is one T cell receptor beta chain. The data stem from a study of blood T cell repertoires in COVID-19. There are 14 residues in the CDR3. The germline gives CDR1 SEHNR, CDR2 FQNEAQ (reference sequence). The V gene lost 3 bases and the J gene lost 0 bases, with 8 bases spanning the gap. Measured with immunoSEQ multiplex PCR; TCRdb has only the in-frame clones, and not every one. The data show about 350,000 clones, 88% seen once. The sequence was obtained from a woman aged 70-85 years with COVID-19, enrolled during active disease. The chain links TRBV7-9 to TRBJ1-2, with D uncertain. The specimen sequenced was peripheral blood. CDR3 DNA sequence: TGTGCCAGCAGCTTGGAACTAGCTAACTATGGCTACACCTTC. It codes for CASSLELANYGYTF.